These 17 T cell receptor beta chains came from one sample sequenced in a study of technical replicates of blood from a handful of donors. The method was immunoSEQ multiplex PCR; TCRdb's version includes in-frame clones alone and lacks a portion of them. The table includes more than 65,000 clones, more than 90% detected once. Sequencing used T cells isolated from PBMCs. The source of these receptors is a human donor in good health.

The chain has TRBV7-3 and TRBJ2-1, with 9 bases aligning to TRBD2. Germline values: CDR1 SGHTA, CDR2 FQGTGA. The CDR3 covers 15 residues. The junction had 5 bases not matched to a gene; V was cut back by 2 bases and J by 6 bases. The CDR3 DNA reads TGTGCCAGCAGCTTAGTCGGGACTAGCCCCAATGAGCAGTTCTTC. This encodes CASSLVGTSPNEQFF.

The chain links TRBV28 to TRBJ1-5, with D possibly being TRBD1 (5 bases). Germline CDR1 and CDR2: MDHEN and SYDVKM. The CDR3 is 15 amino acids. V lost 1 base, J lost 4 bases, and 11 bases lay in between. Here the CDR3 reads CASSLLWAGNQPQHF. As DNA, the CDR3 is TGTGCCAGCAGTTTATTGTGGGCAGGGAATCAGCCCCAGCATTTT.

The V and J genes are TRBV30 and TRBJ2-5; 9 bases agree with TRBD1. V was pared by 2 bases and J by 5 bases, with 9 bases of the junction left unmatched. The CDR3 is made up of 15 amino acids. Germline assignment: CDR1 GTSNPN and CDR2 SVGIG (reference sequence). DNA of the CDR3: TGTGCCTGGAGTCCATCTGGACAGGGGCGGGAGACCCAGTACTTC. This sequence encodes CAWSPSGQGRETQYF.

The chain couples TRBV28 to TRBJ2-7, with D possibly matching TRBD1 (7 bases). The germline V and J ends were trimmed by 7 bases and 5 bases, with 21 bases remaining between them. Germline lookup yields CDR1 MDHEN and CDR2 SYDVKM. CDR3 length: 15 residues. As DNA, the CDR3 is TGTGCCAGCAAAACCCAAGGAGGGGGCATCGACGAGCAGTACTTC. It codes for CASKTQGGGIDEQYF.

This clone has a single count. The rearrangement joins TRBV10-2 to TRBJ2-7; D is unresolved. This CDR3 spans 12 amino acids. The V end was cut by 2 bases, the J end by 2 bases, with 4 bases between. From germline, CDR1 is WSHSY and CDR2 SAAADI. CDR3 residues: CASSEVTYEQYF. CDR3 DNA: TGCGCCAGCAGTGAGGTCACCTACGAGCAGTACTTC.

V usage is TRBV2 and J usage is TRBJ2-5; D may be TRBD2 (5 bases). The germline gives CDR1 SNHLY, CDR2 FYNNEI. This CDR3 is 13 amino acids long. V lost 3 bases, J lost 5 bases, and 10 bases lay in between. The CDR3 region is CASSDGGSETQYF. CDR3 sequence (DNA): TGTGCCAGCAGTGATGGAGGCAGCGAGACCCAGTACTTC.

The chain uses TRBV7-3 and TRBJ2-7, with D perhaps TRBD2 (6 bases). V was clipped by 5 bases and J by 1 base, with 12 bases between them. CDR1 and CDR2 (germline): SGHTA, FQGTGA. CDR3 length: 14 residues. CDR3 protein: CASSPSGTSYEQYF. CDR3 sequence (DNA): TGTGCCAGCAGCCCCTCCGGGACTTCCTACGAGCAGTACTTC.

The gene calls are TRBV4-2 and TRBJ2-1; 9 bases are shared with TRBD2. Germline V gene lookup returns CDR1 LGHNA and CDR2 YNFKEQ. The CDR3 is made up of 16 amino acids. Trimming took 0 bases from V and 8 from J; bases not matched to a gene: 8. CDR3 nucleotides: TGTGCCAGCAGCCAAGAGAGAGCGGGAGGAGGGTATGAGCAGTTCTTC. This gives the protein CASSQERAGGGYEQFF.

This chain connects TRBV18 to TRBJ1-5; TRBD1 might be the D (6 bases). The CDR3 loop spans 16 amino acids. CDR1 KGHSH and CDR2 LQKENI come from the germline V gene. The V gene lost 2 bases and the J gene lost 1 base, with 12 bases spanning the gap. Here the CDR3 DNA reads TGTGCCAGCTCACCATCAGGGAGGGGGAGCAATCAGCCCCAGCATTTT. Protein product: CASSPSGRGSNQPQHF.

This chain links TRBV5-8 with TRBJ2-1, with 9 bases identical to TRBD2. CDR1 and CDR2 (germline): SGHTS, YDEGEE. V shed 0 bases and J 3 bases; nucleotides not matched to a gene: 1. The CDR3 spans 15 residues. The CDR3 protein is CASSLETSGYNEQFF. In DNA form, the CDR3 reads TGTGCCAGCAGCTTGGAGACTAGCGGCTACAATGAGCAGTTCTTC.

The CDR3 sequence is CANKLATLSTDTQYF. The CDR3 region has the DNA TGTGCCAACAAACTAGCGACCCTTAGCACAGATACGCAGTATTTT. The chain is built from TRBV2 and TRBJ2-3; 7 bases fit TRBD2. Germline loops: CDR1 SNHLY, CDR2 FYNNEI. The ends lost 10 bases at V and 0 bases at J; junction bases unmatched: 10. CDR3 length: 15 amino acids.

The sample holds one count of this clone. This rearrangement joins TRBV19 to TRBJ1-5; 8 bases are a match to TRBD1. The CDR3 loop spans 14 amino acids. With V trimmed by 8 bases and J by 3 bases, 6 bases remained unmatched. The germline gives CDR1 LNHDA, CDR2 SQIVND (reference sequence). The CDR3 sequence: CASQDRDYNQPQHF. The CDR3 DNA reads TGTGCCAGTCAGGACAGGGACTACAATCAGCCCCAGCATTTT.

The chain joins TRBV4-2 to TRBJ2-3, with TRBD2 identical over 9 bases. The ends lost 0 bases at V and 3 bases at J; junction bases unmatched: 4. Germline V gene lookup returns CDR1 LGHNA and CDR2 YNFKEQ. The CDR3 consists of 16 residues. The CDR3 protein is CASSQESGRLTDTQYF. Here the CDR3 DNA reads TGTGCCAGCAGCCAAGAAAGCGGGAGGTTGACAGATACGCAGTATTTT.

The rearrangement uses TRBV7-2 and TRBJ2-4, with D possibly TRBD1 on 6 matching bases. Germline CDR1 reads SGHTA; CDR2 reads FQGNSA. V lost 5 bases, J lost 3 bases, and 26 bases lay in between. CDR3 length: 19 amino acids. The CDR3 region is CASSLETGFLLRDKNIQYF. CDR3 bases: TGTGCCAGCAGCCTAGAGACAGGATTCTTACTGAGGGACAAAAACATTCAGTACTTC.

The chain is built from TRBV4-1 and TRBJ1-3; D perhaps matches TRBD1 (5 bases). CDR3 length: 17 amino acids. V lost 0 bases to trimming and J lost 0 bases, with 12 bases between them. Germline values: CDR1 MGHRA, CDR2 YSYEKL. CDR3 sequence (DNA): TGCGCCAGCAGCCAAGATCAAATCAGGGTCTCTGGAAACACCATATATTTT. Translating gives CASSQDQIRVSGNTIYF.

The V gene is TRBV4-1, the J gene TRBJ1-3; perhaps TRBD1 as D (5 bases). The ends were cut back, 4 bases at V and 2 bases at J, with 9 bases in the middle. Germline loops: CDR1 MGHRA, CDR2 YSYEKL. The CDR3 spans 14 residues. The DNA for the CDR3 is TGCGCCAGCAGCCTCAAGGGGACTGGAAACACCATATATTTT. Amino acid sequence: CASSLKGTGNTIYF.

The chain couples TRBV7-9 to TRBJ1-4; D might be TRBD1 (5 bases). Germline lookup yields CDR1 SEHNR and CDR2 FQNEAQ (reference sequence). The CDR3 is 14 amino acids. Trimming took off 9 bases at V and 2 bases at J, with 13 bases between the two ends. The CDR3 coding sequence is TGTGCCAGTAACCAGGGAGGCACTAATGAAAAACTGTTTTTT. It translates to CASNQGGTNEKLFF.